A selection of T cell receptor beta chains follows, all from one sample in a study of lymphopenia after photon versus proton radiotherapy. Assay used: immunoSEQ multiplex PCR; TCRdb lists only in-frame clones, some missing. This sample has approximately 40,000 clones; about 82% occur once, and the top ten carry under 13%. Specimen: peripheral blood, collected from a patient treated with proton-based radiotherapy. Every receptor here comes from a woman aged 70-85 years with pancreatic cancer. Some clones in this sample may be carry-over from other donors' samples. Both conserved end residues are part of each CDR3.

CDR3 length | V gene | CDR3 protein
12 | TRBV5-6 | CASSGLGYEQYF
17 | TRBV5-1 | CASSLEGTSGVTDTQYF
15 | TRBV18 | CASSPTVAGAYEQYF
14 | TRBV7-2 | CASSLEGGDYGYTF
16 | TRBV28 | CASSPRRQGAGPGYTF
16 | TRBV19 | CASSSRLAGGVNEQFF
14 | TRBV6-1 | CATRQGAGNYGYTF
15 | TRBV4-2 | CASSQGTSGNGEQYF
15 | TRBV27 | CASSPAGTGGYEQYF
12 | TRBV10-2 | CASSLGLYTQYF
16 | TRBV19 | CASSRAGAGENQPQHF
13 | TRBV4-1 | CASSFIAGERQFF
14 | TRBV27 | CASSLSPSGNEQFF
14 | TRBV7-2 | CASSLDRGNTEAFF
17 | TRBV5-8 | CASSSRNSGPAQGTQYF
17 | TRBV30 | CAWSDLDGPLLDQPQHF
14 | TRBV6-1 | CATGQGLMNTEAFF
16 | TRBV5-1 | CASSLDGDHSGNTIYF
15 | TRBV6-6 | CASSYFTRAYNEQFF
16 | TRBV9 | CASSVAQFANTGELFF
12 | TRBV29-1 | CSVSGGTGELFF
13 | TRBV18 | CASSPLQSDKAFF
12 | TRBV10-3 | CATLRDSYEQYF
15 | TRBV5-1 | CASSLEGRGPDTQYF
17 | TRBV21-1 | CASSKASPGIGYNEQYF
16 | TRBV15 | CATSREASGGTDTQYF
12 | TRBV28 | CASSSSTQPQHF
15 | TRBV27 | CASSLTSLVNEKLFF
18 | TRBV5-1 | CASSSGLAGGPLLYEQYF
14 | TRBV15 | CATSRSWESSTQYF
13 | TRBV10-3 | CAIRGGNNSPLHF
15 | TRBV28 | CASSHLAGDDETQYF
15 | TRBV6-1 | CASMMEPGLAYEQYF
13 | TRBV28 | CASSHPQGPEQYF
14 | TRBV6-1 | CASSEYREGQPQHF
12 | TRBV4-3 | CASSQDGFEQFF
14 | TRBV5-8 | CASSASFGADTQYF
14 | TRBV5-1 | CASSSGQGGEKLFF
13 | TRBV6-4 | CASSVPTVNIQYF
15 | TRBV28 | CASSLTGGEADTQYF
16 | TRBV9 | CASSVSGLAGTDTQYF
16 | TRBV2 | CASKNGRAAGTGELFF
14 | TRBV25-1 | CASSDPGTVSSQYF
19 | TRBV18 | CASSPPLKGTSGRSYEQYF
16 | TRBV9 | CASSAGAGLSTDTQYF
15 | TRBV27 | CASSSGTFLTGELFF
14 | TRBV7-7 | CASSVRLNTGELFF
15 | TRBV6-1 | CASSATQGSNEKLFF